The rows below give T cell receptor beta chains drawn from one sample of a study of OX40 agonist ivuxolimab in advanced cancers. Profiling relied on immunoSEQ multiplex PCR, and the TCRdb table lists in-frame clones only, not all of them. Seen here are 49,000 or so clones, 70% to 90% observed once, and the top ten hold roughly 49%. The source was CD4+ or CD8+ T cells sorted from blood, collected in a trial of the OX40 agonist ivuxolimab. The source is an adult with an advanced solid tumor such as melanoma, head and neck, liver or kidney cancer. CDR3s include the opening cysteine and the closing phenylalanine or tryptophan. Each record gives: D gene, clone size, V gene, J gene, CDR3 protein, CDR3 DNA. A D gene is named only where the DNA matches it firmly. Size is stated for part of the rows, as once, few or many counts, or as a class when the clone is expanded.

d_call: -
clone_size: -
v_call: TRBV19
j_call: TRBJ2-6
cdr3_aa: CASSIGVRGKAGANVLTF
cdr3_nt: TGTGCCAGTAGTATCGGGGTCCGGGGCAAAGCAGGGGCCAACGTCCTGACTTTC

d_call: -
clone_size: -
v_call: TRBV2
j_call: TRBJ2-7
cdr3_aa: CASSQDYSYEQYF
cdr3_nt: TGTGCCAGCAGTCAGGACTACTCCTACGAGCAGTACTTC

d_call: TRBD1
clone_size: once
v_call: TRBV7-9
j_call: TRBJ2-2
cdr3_aa: CASSSGQLNTGELFF
cdr3_nt: TGTGCCAGCAGCTCGGGACAGCTGAACACCGGGGAGCTGTTTTTT

d_call: TRBD1
clone_size: -
v_call: TRBV2
j_call: TRBJ1-1
cdr3_aa: CASSPQGRDTEAFF
cdr3_nt: TGTGCCAGCAGTCCACAGGGGAGGGACACTGAAGCTTTCTTT

d_call: -
clone_size: -
v_call: TRBV7-8
j_call: TRBJ2-1
cdr3_aa: CASSLASGTSSYNEQFF
cdr3_nt: TGTGCCAGCAGCTTAGCCTCCGGGACTTCTAGTTACAATGAGCAGTTCTTC

d_call: -
clone_size: -
v_call: TRBV30
j_call: TRBJ2-7
cdr3_aa: CAWSGVNSYEQYF
cdr3_nt: TGTGCCTGGAGTGGAGTAAACTCCTACGAGCAGTACTTC

d_call: -
clone_size: -
v_call: TRBV7-2
j_call: TRBJ2-1
cdr3_aa: CASSRLAEQFF
cdr3_nt: TGTGCCAGCAGCCGCCTGGCGGAGCAGTTCTTC

d_call: TRBD1
clone_size: once
v_call: TRBV2
j_call: TRBJ2-3
cdr3_aa: CASRSTGGIPDTQYF
cdr3_nt: TGTGCCAGCAGATCAACAGGGGGCATTCCAGATACGCAGTATTTT

d_call: -
clone_size: -
v_call: TRBV6-1
j_call: TRBJ2-3
cdr3_aa: CASSEYRGWTDTQYF
cdr3_nt: TGTGCCAGCAGTGAATATCGGGGTTGGACAGATACGCAGTATTTT

d_call: -
clone_size: once
v_call: TRBV7-2
j_call: TRBJ1-4
cdr3_aa: CASSFKGSNEKLFF
cdr3_nt: TGTGCCAGCAGCTTTAAGGGATCTAATGAAAAACTGTTTTTT

d_call: TRBD1
clone_size: -
v_call: TRBV5-1
j_call: TRBJ2-5
cdr3_aa: CASSLNRGEETQYF
cdr3_nt: TGCGCCAGCAGCTTGAACAGGGGAGAAGAGACCCAGTACTTC

d_call: TRBD2
clone_size: -
v_call: TRBV30
j_call: TRBJ2-7
cdr3_aa: CAWSPAGIVYEQYF
cdr3_nt: TGTGCCTGGAGCCCAGCGGGGATAGTCTACGAGCAGTACTTC

d_call: TRBD1
clone_size: -
v_call: TRBV6-5
j_call: TRBJ2-2
cdr3_aa: CASAEDRKNTGELFF
cdr3_nt: TGTGCCAGCGCCGAGGACAGGAAGAACACCGGGGAGCTGTTTTTT

d_call: -
clone_size: -
v_call: TRBV7-9
j_call: TRBJ2-5
cdr3_aa: CASSLGGRSPYF
cdr3_nt: TGTGCCAGCAGCTTAGGAGGCAGGTCCCCCTACTTC

d_call: -
clone_size: -
v_call: TRBV27
j_call: TRBJ2-1
cdr3_aa: CASRDSAGMYEQFF
cdr3_nt: TGTGCCAGCAGAGATTCGGCGGGGATGTATGAGCAGTTCTTC

d_call: -
clone_size: -
v_call: TRBV7-3
j_call: TRBJ1-1
cdr3_aa: CASSPPQPADEAFF
cdr3_nt: TGTGCCAGCAGCCCACCCCAACCTGCAGATGAAGCTTTCTTT

d_call: -
clone_size: -
v_call: TRBV21-1
j_call: TRBJ2-7
cdr3_aa: CASSKEAEGWTTYEQYF
cdr3_nt: TGTGCCAGCAGCAAAGAAGCGGAAGGGTGGACTACCTACGAGCAGTACTTC

d_call: TRBD1
clone_size: once
v_call: TRBV28
j_call: TRBJ1-1
cdr3_aa: CASSPGTEVAEAFF
cdr3_nt: TGTGCCAGCAGTCCCGGGACAGAAGTCGCTGAAGCTTTCTTT

d_call: -
clone_size: few
v_call: TRBV7-2
j_call: TRBJ1-2
cdr3_aa: CASSLPMVGYTF
cdr3_nt: TGTGCCAGCAGCTTACCGATGGTTGGCTACACCTTC

d_call: TRBD1
clone_size: -
v_call: TRBV13
j_call: TRBJ2-7
cdr3_aa: CASSSRQGSYEQYF
cdr3_nt: TGTGCCAGCAGTTCCCGACAGGGCTCCTACGAGCAGTACTTC

d_call: TRBD2
clone_size: -
v_call: TRBV4-2
j_call: TRBJ2-5
cdr3_aa: CASSQGAGKETQYF
cdr3_nt: TGTGCCAGCAGCCAAGGAGCGGGAAAGGAGACCCAGTACTTC

d_call: -
clone_size: -
v_call: TRBV4-1
j_call: TRBJ2-1
cdr3_aa: CASRSFGNEQFF
cdr3_nt: TGCGCCAGCAGATCCTTCGGCAATGAGCAGTTCTTC

d_call: -
clone_size: -
v_call: TRBV4-2
j_call: TRBJ2-3
cdr3_aa: CASSQDRGESTDTQYF
cdr3_nt: TGTGCCAGCAGCCAAGACCGGGGCGAGAGCACAGATACGCAGTATTTT

d_call: TRBD2
clone_size: -
v_call: TRBV18
j_call: TRBJ2-7
cdr3_aa: CASSPTSGRWEQYF
cdr3_nt: TGTGCCAGCTCACCGACTAGCGGGAGGTGGGAGCAGTACTTC

d_call: TRBD2
clone_size: few
v_call: TRBV10-3
j_call: TRBJ2-3
cdr3_aa: CAMGGSGESTDTQYF
cdr3_nt: TGTGCCATGGGGGGGAGCGGGGAGAGCACAGATACGCAGTATTTT

d_call: -
clone_size: -
v_call: TRBV29-1
j_call: TRBJ1-2
cdr3_aa: CSVELPGAYGYTF
cdr3_nt: TGCAGCGTTGAGTTACCAGGAGCCTATGGCTACACCTTC

d_call: -
clone_size: -
v_call: TRBV29-1
j_call: TRBJ2-2
cdr3_aa: CSVTTGTNTGELFF
cdr3_nt: TGCAGCGTGACGACAGGGACTAACACCGGGGAGCTGTTTTTT